This is a list of T cell receptor beta chains from one sample in a study of T cell responses to AZD1222 COVID-19 vaccine. Sequencing was performed with immunoSEQ multiplex PCR; in TCRdb, only in-frame clones are kept and a portion is missing. This sample has around 180,000 clones, with approximately 92% found just once. The sample here was peripheral blood, taken on day 0 of AZD1222 vaccination. These receptors were obtained from an adult in good health. The CDR3 runs from the conserved cysteine through the conserved F or W. The D gene is left open where the match is weak. For some rows the clone size is stated as once, few or many, or as a class when expanded; others skip it.

len: 17; j_gene: TRBJ2-3; v_gene: TRBV3-1/TRBV3-2; abundance: few; d_gene: NA; CDR3aa: CASSLSWTGGFTDTQYF; CDR3nt: TGTGCCAGCAGCTTATCCTGGACGGGGGGCTTTACAGATACGCAGTATTTT
len: 15; j_gene: TRBJ2-7; v_gene: TRBV4-1; abundance: NA; d_gene: TRBD2; CDR3aa: CASSQEGGSPREQYF; CDR3nt: TGCGCCAGCAGCCAAGAAGGCGGGAGCCCGAGGGAGCAGTACTTC
len: 13; j_gene: TRBJ2-6; v_gene: TRBV2; abundance: NA; d_gene: NA; CDR3aa: CARKQGGANVLTF; CDR3nt: TGTGCCAGGAAGCAGGGTGGGGCCAACGTCCTGACTTTC
len: 15; j_gene: TRBJ2-1; v_gene: TRBV5-6; abundance: once; d_gene: TRBD1; CDR3aa: CASSPDRGEDNEQFF; CDR3nt: TGTGCCAGCAGCCCGGACAGGGGGGAAGACAATGAGCAGTTCTTC
len: 12; j_gene: TRBJ1-2; v_gene: TRBV6-6; abundance: NA; d_gene: NA; CDR3aa: CASRAGNYGYTF; CDR3nt: TGTGCCAGCAGGGCGGGTAACTATGGCTACACCTTC
len: 13; j_gene: TRBJ1-2; v_gene: TRBV21-1; abundance: NA; d_gene: NA; CDR3aa: CASSKAQNYGYTF; CDR3nt: TGTGCCAGCAGCAAAGCACAGAATTATGGCTACACCTTC
len: 16; j_gene: TRBJ1-1; v_gene: TRBV28; abundance: NA; d_gene: TRBD1; CDR3aa: CASRLTLGQGNTEAFF; CDR3nt: TGTGCCAGCAGACTTACCTTGGGACAGGGGAACACTGAAGCTTTCTTT
len: 15; j_gene: TRBJ1-1; v_gene: TRBV6-5; abundance: NA; d_gene: NA; CDR3aa: CASSYSPHMNTEAFF; CDR3nt: TGTGCCAGCAGTTATTCACCTCATATGAACACTGAAGCTTTCTTT
len: 16; j_gene: TRBJ1-1; v_gene: TRBV6-6; abundance: NA; d_gene: NA; CDR3aa: CASSSGRGRLNTEAFF; CDR3nt: TGTGCCAGCAGCTCAGGCCGGGGACGCCTGAACACTGAAGCTTTCTTT
len: 15; j_gene: TRBJ1-4; v_gene: TRBV9; abundance: NA; d_gene: NA; CDR3aa: CASSVAGTFNEKLFF; CDR3nt: TGTGCCAGCAGCGTAGCAGGGACATTTAATGAAAAACTGTTTTTT